This T cell receptor beta chain was sequenced during a study of blood T cell repertoires in COVID-19. Study background: Nucleic acid was either cDNA or gDNA, and it came from T cells, B-cell-depleted T cells, or PBMCs.

The CDR3 is made up of 15 amino acids. Germline CDR1 SGHNT, CDR2 YYREEE (reference sequence). The trim removed 4 bases at V and 5 bases at J, leaving 11 bases unmatched. TCRdb's copy holds only in-frame clones and misses some; the assay was immunoSEQ multiplex PCR. The sample holds about 98,000 clones; roughly 87% are singletons and the top ten take 4% to 5%. The rearrangement uses TRBV5-4 and TRBJ1-2; 7 bases line up with TRBD1. Input material: peripheral blood. This receptor was identified in a man aged 65 to 79 with acute or convalescent COVID-19. The CDR3 bases are TGTGCCAGCAGCCCGGGGACAGCCGAGGGGTATGGCTACACCTTC. Translated: CASSPGTAEGYGYTF.